A single sample gave rise to the 8 T cell receptor beta chains below, sequenced in a study of T cells in women clearing cervical HPV infection. Sequencing used immunoSEQ multiplex PCR; TCRdb keeps in-frame clones, though not all of them. The sample table sets out 36,000 or so clones. The sequencing input was blood buffy coat. The origin of the receptors is a woman between 18 and 70 years old with a cervical HPV16 infection that either progressed to CIN3+ or cleared (not recorded which).

Worth noting for this clone: The read ends 3 residues shy of where the CDR3 ends; the end is completed using the germline J gene. The V and J genes are TRBV20-1 and TRBJ2-7, with TRBD2 matching 9 bases. Germline assignment: CDR1 DFQATT and CDR2 SNEGSKA (reference sequence). The CDR3 contains 15 residues. V shed 3 bases, J shed 0 bases, and the junction held 6 bases outside the gene matches. The CDR3 loop reads CSASNLAGNSYEQYF. The CDR3 DNA, read in part, is TGCAGTGCTAGTAATCTAGCGGGGAACTCCTACGAG.

Details on this clone: The CDR3 extends 3 residues past the end of the read, so its final part is completed from the germline J gene. The chain couples TRBV20-1 to TRBJ1-2; 11 nucleotides agree with TRBD1. V lost 4 bases, J lost 7 bases, and 14 bases stayed unmatched. This CDR3 has 16 amino acids. The germline gives CDR1 DFQATT, CDR2 SNEGSKA (reference sequence). CDR3 amino acids: CSAKPPGQGVRSGYTF. CDR3 DNA (partial): TGCAGTGCTAAACCCCCGGGACAGGGGGTTAGGTCTGGC.

Turning to this clone: The read halts 3 residues ahead of the CDR3 end, with the missing end drawn from the germline J gene. The V gene is TRBV7-9, the J gene TRBJ1-2, with 9 bases fitting TRBD1. CDR1 and CDR2 (germline): SEHNR, FQNEAQ (reference sequence). The CDR3 runs 14 residues. The CDR3 sequence is CASSTGQGSDDYTF. CDR3 bases read: TGTGCCAGCAGCACGGGACAGGGTAGCGACGAC.

Remarks on this clone: The read ends 3 residues early relative to the CDR3; the germline J gene fills the gap. V is TRBV5-1 and J is TRBJ1-2; the D gene is possibly TRBD1 (5 bases). Germline CDR1 reads SGHRS; CDR2 reads YFSETQ. The CDR3 sequence is 15 residues long. CDR3 loop: CASSLDRPTYNDYTF. CDR3 DNA (partial): TGCGCCAGCAGCTTGGACAGGCCAACCTACAATGAC.

As regards this clone: The observed sequence ends 3 residues before the CDR3 terminus, with the missing tail filled in from the germline J gene. The genes are TRBV7-3 and TRBJ2-1; a possible D gene is TRBD2 (6 bases). The CDR3 covers 14 residues. Germline V CDR1 and CDR2: SGHTA, FQGTGA. Trimming left V 3 bases short and J 4 bases short, with 10 bases between. CDR3 amino acids: CASSLGGVYNEQFF. The CDR3 DNA, read in part, is TGTGCCAGCAGCTTGGGCGGGGTGTACAATGAG.

As to this clone: The read gets to within 3 residues of the CDR3 end, and the germline J gene fills in the rest. V is TRBV10-3 and J is TRBJ2-2; 9 bases are a match to TRBD2. With V trimmed by 6 bases and J by 0 bases, 2 bases remained unmatched. Germline lookup yields CDR1 ENHRY and CDR2 SYGVKD. The CDR3 sequence is 15 residues long. CDR3 in amino acids: CAIRSSGANTGELFF. The CDR3 bases that were read are TGTGCCATCAGGTCTAGCGGGGCGAACACCGGGGAG.

Note on this clone: Read sequence stops 3 residues before the CDR3 end, and the germline J gene provides the missing end. V and J are TRBV5-6 and TRBJ1-6; TRBD1 matches 7 bases. Per germline, CDR1 SGHDT and CDR2 YYEEEE. J gave up 7 bases and V 4 bases, and 5 bases lay outside the gene matches. This CDR3 is 14 amino acids long. Incomplete CDR3 DNA: TGTGCCAGCAGCGTAGGGACAGAAAATTCACCC. It translates to CASSVGTENSP. The full CDR3 sequence reads CASSVGTENSPLHF.

As concerns this clone: The read halts 3 residues ahead of the CDR3 end, with the missing end drawn from the germline J gene. This rearrangement joins TRBV12-3 or TRBV12-4 to TRBJ1-5, with 7 bases matching TRBD1. The CDR3 consists of 15 residues. J lost 1 base, V lost 6 bases, and 6 bases had no gene match. The part of the CDR3 DNA that was read is TGTGCCAGCAGAGACACCAGGGGGAGCAATCAGCCC. This encodes CASRDTRGSNQP. The CDR3, in full, reads CASRDTRGSNQPQHF.